These T cell receptor beta chains were read from a single sample in a study of T cells in Graves' hyperthyroidism and ophthalmopathy. Each CDR3 protein is one row after TCRdb ran MiXCR on the multiplex PCR reads. The sample has 500,000 to 550,000 distinct CDR3 sequences, nearly 20% seen once. Sequenced input: blood. Receptors were obtained from a middle-aged man with Graves' ophthalmopathy. CDR3s include the opening cysteine and the closing phenylalanine or tryptophan. The D gene is left open where the match is weak. Part of the rows lack a size; the others show once, few, many or a class for expanded clones.

D: TRBD1; length: 14; J: TRBJ1-1; V: TRBV10-1; size: NA; CDR3: CASSGASQGAEAFF; DNA: TGCGCCAGCAGTGGGGCCTCACAGGGGGCTGAAGCTTTCTTT
D: NA; length: 18; J: TRBJ1-5; V: TRBV2; size: NA; CDR3: CASSSPTGRIDSNQPQHF; DNA: TGTGCCAGCAGTTCCCCGACGGGCAGGATTGATAGCAATCAGCCCCAGCATTTT
D: NA; length: 13; J: TRBJ1-6; V: TRBV12-3/TRBV12-4; size: many; CDR3: CASSDGRGSPLHF; DNA: TGTGCCAGCAGTGACGGCCGGGGTTCACCCCTCCACTTT
D: NA; length: 15; J: TRBJ2-7; V: TRBV7-9; size: NA; CDR3: CASSSGWESSYEQYF; DNA: TGTGCCAGCAGCTCGGGGTGGGAGAGCTCCTACGAGCAGTACTTC
D: NA; length: 14; J: TRBJ1-2; V: TRBV11-2; size: NA; CDR3: CASSLALANYGYTF; DNA: TGTGCCAGCAGCTTGGCTTTAGCTAACTATGGCTACACCTTC
D: TRBD2; length: 16; J: TRBJ2-3; V: TRBV20-1; size: once; CDR3: CSARAASGGAPGTQYF; DNA: TGCAGTGCTAGAGCGGCTAGCGGGGGGGCCCCGGGTACGCAGTATTTT
D: NA; length: 14; J: TRBJ1-4; V: TRBV7-9; size: NA; CDR3: CASGPPELREKLFF; DNA: TGTGCCAGCGGACCGCCGGAATTGCGTGAAAAACTGTTTTTT
D: NA; length: 14; J: TRBJ2-3; V: TRBV12-5; size: NA; CDR3: CASGLVSRVDTQYF; DNA: TGTGCTAGTGGTTTGGTCTCCCGGGTGGATACGCAGTATTTT
D: NA; length: 13; J: TRBJ1-4; V: TRBV20-1; size: many; CDR3: CSARDRGGEKLFF; DNA: TGCAGTGCTAGAGACAGGGGTGGCGAAAAACTGTTTTTT
D: NA; length: 15; J: TRBJ1-2; V: TRBV20-1; size: many; CDR3: CSAPSGIDSDYGYTF; DNA: TGCAGTGCTCCCTCAGGGATAGACAGTGACTATGGCTACACCTTC
D: TRBD2; length: 13; J: TRBJ2-1; V: TRBV7-9; size: few; CDR3: CASSLAGTTEQFF; DNA: TGTGCCAGCAGCTTAGCAGGGACTACCGAGCAGTTCTTC
D: NA; length: 12; J: TRBJ1-2; V: TRBV27; size: many; CDR3: CASSLSGHGYTF; DNA: TGTGCCAGCAGTTTATCAGGTCATGGCTACACCTTC
D: NA; length: 16; J: TRBJ1-1; V: TRBV14; size: few; CDR3: CASSQVAGVGGTEAFF; DNA: TGTGCCAGCAGCCAGGTGGCAGGGGTTGGTGGCACTGAAGCTTTCTTT
D: NA; length: 11; J: TRBJ2-7; V: TRBV6-1; size: many; CDR3: CATRDTYEQYF; DNA: TGTGCCACCAGGGACACGTACGAGCAGTACTTC
D: NA; length: 14; J: TRBJ2-1; V: TRBV6-2/TRBV6-3; size: NA; CDR3: CASSYSVADNEQFF; DNA: TGTGCCAGCAGTTACTCCGTGGCAGACAATGAGCAGTTCTTC
D: NA; length: 17; J: TRBJ2-1; V: TRBV10-3; size: NA; CDR3: CAIKLAVGGEQGNEQFF; DNA: TGTGCCATCAAATTGGCAGTGGGCGGGGAGCAAGGCAATGAGCAGTTCTTC
D: NA; length: 15; J: TRBJ2-3; V: TRBV18; size: NA; CDR3: CASSAGPDLRNTQYF; DNA: TGTGCCAGCTCAGCGGGACCCGACCTTCGGAATACGCAGTATTTT
D: NA; length: 16; J: TRBJ2-3; V: TRBV11-2; size: NA; CDR3: CASSLEGRRVTDTQYF; DNA: TGTGCCAGCAGCTTAGAAGGTCGAAGAGTAACAGATACGCAGTATTTT
D: TRBD1; length: 13; J: TRBJ1-5; V: TRBV20-1; size: NA; CDR3: CSAWDRRNQPQHF; DNA: TGCAGTGCCTGGGACAGACGGAATCAGCCCCAGCATTTT
D: NA; length: 16; J: TRBJ2-5; V: TRBV6-2/TRBV6-3; size: many; CDR3: CASSPEGSRGQETQYF; DNA: TGTGCCAGCAGTCCTGAAGGGAGCAGGGGCCAAGAGACCCAGTACTTC
D: NA; length: 15; J: TRBJ1-5; V: TRBV27; size: few; CDR3: CASSRSRDGRQPQHF; DNA: TGTGCCAGCAGTCGATCCCGGGACGGTCGGCAGCCCCAGCATTTT
D: NA; length: 14; J: TRBJ1-1; V: TRBV12-3/TRBV12-4; size: few; CDR3: CASRLGPGNTEAFF; DNA: TGTGCCAGCAGATTGGGCCCCGGGAACACTGAAGCTTTCTTT
D: NA; length: 15; J: TRBJ1-1; V: TRBV2; size: many; CDR3: CASKGNPGVDTEAFF; DNA: TGTGCCAGCAAGGGGAATCCAGGGGTTGACACTGAAGCTTTCTTT
D: TRBD2; length: 12; J: TRBJ2-1; V: TRBV7-9; size: NA; CDR3: CASRDSGSRQFF; DNA: TGTGCCAGCAGGGACAGCGGGAGTAGGCAGTTCTTC
D: NA; length: 13; J: TRBJ2-3; V: TRBV20-1; size: NA; CDR3: CSARTGTSDTQYF; DNA: TGCAGTGCTAGGACAGGAACATCAGATACGCAGTATTTT
D: TRBD1; length: 16; J: TRBJ1-6; V: TRBV25-1; size: once; CDR3: CASSPVGTGDNSPLHF; DNA: TGTGCCAGCAGTCCAGTGGGGACAGGAGATAATTCACCCCTCCACTTT
D: NA; length: 15; J: TRBJ1-3; V: TRBV2; size: NA; CDR3: CAAGGRIPSGNTIYF; DNA: TGTGCCGCGGGGGGCAGAATCCCTTCTGGAAACACCATATATTTT
D: NA; length: 15; J: TRBJ1-1; V: TRBV4-1; size: NA; CDR3: CASSQPDRGNTEAFF; DNA: TGCGCCAGCAGCCAACCGGACAGAGGGAACACTGAAGCTTTCTTT
D: NA; length: 17; J: TRBJ2-5; V: TRBV10-3; size: NA; CDR3: CASSTFGARRKSETQYF; DNA: TGTGCCAGCTCGACGTTTGGGGCTCGTCGCAAATCAGAGACCCAGTACTTC
D: TRBD2; length: 16; J: TRBJ2-5; V: TRBV6-2/TRBV6-3; size: few; CDR3: CASSYPKTSDQETQYF; DNA: TGTGCCAGCAGTTACCCGAAGACTAGCGACCAAGAGACCCAGTACTTC
D: NA; length: 13; J: TRBJ1-2; V: TRBV12-3/TRBV12-4; size: once; CDR3: CASSLNRERGYTF; DNA: TGTGCCAGCAGCTTGAACAGGGAGCGTGGCTACACCTTC
D: NA; length: 12; J: TRBJ2-1; V: TRBV3-1; size: many; CDR3: CASSLPWGEQFF; DNA: TGTGCCAGCAGCCTCCCCTGGGGGGAGCAGTTCTTC
D: TRBD2; length: 13; J: TRBJ2-1; V: TRBV30; size: few; CDR3: CALGSGIINEQFF; DNA: TGTGCCTTAGGAAGCGGGATAATCAATGAGCAGTTCTTC
D: TRBD1; length: 10; J: TRBJ1-2; V: TRBV30; size: few; CDR3: CACLTGSYTF; DNA: TGTGCCTGCCTGACAGGGTCTTACACCTTC
D: NA; length: 11; J: TRBJ1-2; V: TRBV6-1; size: few; CDR3: CASRDTYGCTF; DNA: TGTGCCAGCAGAGACACCTATGGCTGCACCTTC
D: NA; length: 13; J: TRBJ2-3; V: TRBV30; size: many; CDR3: CAWSVGFVDTQYF; DNA: TGTGCCTGGAGTGTAGGGTTCGTAGATACGCAGTATTTT
D: NA; length: 13; J: TRBJ1-1; V: TRBV7-3; size: NA; CDR3: CASSLGGSAEAFF; DNA: TGTGCCAGCAGCTTGGGGGGATCCGCTGAAGCTTTCTTT
D: TRBD1; length: 17; J: TRBJ1-1; V: TRBV27; size: few; CDR3: CASSRQGGIQRNTEAFF; DNA: TGTGCCAGCAGCCGACAGGGTGGGATTCAGAGGAACACTGAAGCTTTCTTT
D: TRBD1; length: 14; J: TRBJ1-2; V: TRBV19; size: NA; CDR3: CASSITGEEYGYTF; DNA: TGTGCCAGTAGTATAACAGGGGAGGAATATGGCTACACCTTC
D: NA; length: 14; J: TRBJ2-3; V: TRBV6-2/TRBV6-3; size: many; CDR3: CASSLSGVRDTQYF; DNA: TGTGCCAGCAGCCTTAGCGGAGTCCGAGATACGCAGTATTTT
D: TRBD2; length: 17; J: TRBJ2-3; V: TRBV7-3; size: few; CDR3: CASSLLGLAGGADTQYF; DNA: TGTGCCAGCAGCTTACTGGGACTAGCGGGAGGAGCAGATACGCAGTATTTT
D: NA; length: 14; J: TRBJ1-2; V: TRBV28; size: many; CDR3: CASSLLHQRGGYTF; DNA: TGTGCCAGCAGTTTATTACACCAACGGGGTGGCTACACCTTC
D: TRBD1; length: 15; J: TRBJ1-4; V: TRBV6-4; size: few; CDR3: CASSVSGTGKEKLFF; DNA: TGTGCCAGCAGTGTCTCCGGGACAGGGAAGGAAAAACTGTTTTTT
D: NA; length: 12; J: TRBJ1-2; V: TRBV12-3/TRBV12-4; size: few; CDR3: CASSYMYYGYTF; DNA: TGTGCCAGCAGTTATATGTACTATGGCTACACCTTC